These T cell receptor beta chains were read from a single sample in a study of T-cell memory formation after mild COVID-19. TCRdb reprocessed the 5' RACE reads with MiXCR, giving one entry per CDR3 protein. The sample contains hundreds of thousands of distinct CDR3 sequences, roughly 18% of which appear only once. Sequencing was carried out using PBMCs or a T cell subset sorted from them (not recorded which). These TCRs come from an adult woman who had mild COVID-19 (a few samples of this study predate the infection). Cell type and time point are not known. CDR3s leave out the opening cysteine and the closing phenylalanine or tryptophan. The D gene is left open where the match is weak.

j_gene	v_gene	d_gene	CDR3aa
TRBJ2-5	TRBV30	-	ALWDQRETQY
TRBJ2-1	TRBV4-1	-	ASSPSVLTYNEQF
TRBJ2-1	TRBV2	TRBD2	ASSQPRAGLNLSYNEQF
TRBJ2-1	TRBV9	TRBD2	ASSLTTKGTSGGYNEQF
TRBJ1-1	TRBV5-1	-	ASSFGVRGNTEAF
TRBJ2-1	TRBV6-4	-	ASMAPSGSYSYNEQF
TRBJ1-1	TRBV6-6	TRBD1	ASIGQGRTEAF
TRBJ1-2	TRBV24-1	-	ATSDTRGTRSRGYT
TRBJ2-7	TRBV11-2	-	ASSLGGRLEQY
TRBJ2-3	TRBV12-3/TRBV12-4	-	ASKRGSTDTQY
TRBJ2-2	TRBV7-3	TRBD1	ASSLTLGQGVTGELF
TRBJ2-3	TRBV2	-	ASSGQEPDTQY
TRBJ2-1	TRBV29-1	-	STESPADSYNEQF
TRBJ2-6	TRBV19	-	ASRPGTLSGANVLT
TRBJ2-3	TRBV5-1	TRBD1	ASSFQTGSADTQY